This T cell receptor (beta chain) stems from a study of CD8 T cells in Susac syndrome. The RNA, about 0.45 to 1 ug, was put through reverse transcription using random hexamers. The immunoSEQ assay covered 54 Vbeta and 13 Jbeta segments for CDR3. One entry per CDR3 protein results from TCRdb running MiXCR on the immunoSEQ multiplex PCR reads. Among about 200,000 distinct CDR3 sequences, over 85% were seen once, and the ten largest hold about 0.094%. To note about this clonotype: What it recognizes is unknown.

CDR3 size: 15 residues. Germline V gives CDR1 SGHRS, CDR2 YFSETQ. V was pared by 0 bases and J by 6 bases, with 15 bases between. Whole-study results and caveats: The study's TCR sequencing and HLA analysis covered a relatively small number of individuals, and the study acknowledged this.

Sequencing was done on a sample of CD4+ T cells from PBMCs. The chain combines TRBV5-1 with TRBJ1-2; D is unclear. The TCR was taken from a human donor in good health. The CDR3 is CASSLDEGVLDGYTF. Here the CDR3 DNA reads TGCGCCAGCAGCTTGGATGAGGGCGTTTTGGATGGCTACACCTTC.